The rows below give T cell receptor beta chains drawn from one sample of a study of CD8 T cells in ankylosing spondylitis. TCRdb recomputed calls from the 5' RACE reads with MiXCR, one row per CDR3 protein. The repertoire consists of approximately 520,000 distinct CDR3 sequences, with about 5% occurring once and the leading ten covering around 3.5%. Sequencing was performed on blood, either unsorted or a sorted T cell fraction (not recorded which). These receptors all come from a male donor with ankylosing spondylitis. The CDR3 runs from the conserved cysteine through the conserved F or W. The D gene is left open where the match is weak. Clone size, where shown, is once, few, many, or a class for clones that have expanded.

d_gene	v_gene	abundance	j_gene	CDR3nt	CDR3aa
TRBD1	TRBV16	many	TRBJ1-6	TGTGCCAGCAGCCCAGGGACAGGGAGGCGATCACCCCTCCACTTT	CASSPGTGRRSPLHF
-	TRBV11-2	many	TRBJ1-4	TGTGCCAGCAGCCGGAGCCCAAATGGTGAAAAACTGTTTTTT	CASSRSPNGEKLFF
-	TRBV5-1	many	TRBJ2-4	TGCGCCAGCAGCGCGGGACAGAGGGACATTCAGTACTTC	CASSAGQRDIQYF
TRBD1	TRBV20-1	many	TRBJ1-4	TGCAGTGCTAGAGATCATGTACAGGGGAATGAAAAACTGTTTTTT	CSARDHVQGNEKLFF
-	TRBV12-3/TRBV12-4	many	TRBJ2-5	TGTGCCAGCGGAGGGGGGCCAGAGACCCAGTACTTC	CASGGGPETQYF
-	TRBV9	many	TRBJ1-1	TGTGCCAGCAGCCGTTCTCCGGGGACGGCTGCTTTCTTT	CASSRSPGTAAFF
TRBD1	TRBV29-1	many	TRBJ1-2	TGCAGCGTTGAGGGGACAGGGCCTTATAACTATGGCTACACCTTC	CSVEGTGPYNYGYTF
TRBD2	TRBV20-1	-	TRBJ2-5	TGCAGTGCGGGGACTAGCGGTAGACCTCAAGAGACCCAGTACTTC	CSAGTSGRPQETQYF
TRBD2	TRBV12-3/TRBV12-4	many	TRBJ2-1	TGTGCCAGCAGCCCCCTGGGAGGGGTTGTCAATGAGCAGTTCTTC	CASSPLGGVVNEQFF
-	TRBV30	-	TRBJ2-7	TGTGCCTGGAGCGGGTGGGGGACCTACGAGCAGTACTTC	CAWSGWGTYEQYF
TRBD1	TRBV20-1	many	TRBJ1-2	TGCAGTGCTCAAAACAGGGGATGGTATGGCTACACCTTC	CSAQNRGWYGYTF
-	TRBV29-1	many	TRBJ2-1	TGCAGCGTTGAACAGACCGTCTACAATGAGCAGTTCTTC	CSVEQTVYNEQFF
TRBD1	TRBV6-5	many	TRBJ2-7	TGTGCCAGCAGTTCGGACAGGGAAGTCACCTACGAGCAGTACTTC	CASSSDREVTYEQYF
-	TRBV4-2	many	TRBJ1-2	TGTGCCAGCAGCCAGGACGGTAACTATGGCTACACCTTC	CASSQDGNYGYTF
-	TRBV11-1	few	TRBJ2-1	TGTGCCAGCAGCCAAGGACGGACCCGAACCCACAATGAGCAGTTCTTC	CASSQGRTRTHNEQFF
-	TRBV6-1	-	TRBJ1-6	TGTGCCAGCAGACCACCGGGCACCAATTCACCCCTCCACTTT	CASRPPGTNSPLHF
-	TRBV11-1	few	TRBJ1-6	TGTGCCAGCAGCTCCGGAGGTGAGGGTTGGGGGGTGTATTCACCCCTCCACTTT	CASSSGGEGWGVYSPLHF
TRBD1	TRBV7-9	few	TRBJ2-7	TGTGCCAGCAGCTATGGACAGGGGGCCCGCGAGCAGTACTTC	CASSYGQGAREQYF
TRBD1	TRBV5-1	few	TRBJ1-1	TGCGCCAGCAGGTGGACAGGGGACTCTGAAGCTTTCTTT	CASRWTGDSEAFF
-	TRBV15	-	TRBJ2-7	TGTGCCACCAGCAGAGATAGGCAGCCCTTGGAGCAGTACTTC	CATSRDRQPLEQYF
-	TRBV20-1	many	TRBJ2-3	TGCAGTGCTAGTCTTACCACAGATACGCAGTATTTT	CSASLTTDTQYF
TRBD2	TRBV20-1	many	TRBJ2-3	TGCAGTGCTGAGGACTTCGGGAGGATAGCAGATACGCAGTATTTT	CSAEDFGRIADTQYF
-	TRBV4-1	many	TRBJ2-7	TGCGCCAGCAGCCCCTGGAGGCAAAGTGGGGGGATGTACGAGCAGTACTTC	CASSPWRQSGGMYEQYF
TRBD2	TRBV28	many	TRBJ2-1	TGTGCCAGCTTGACCGGGGGGGCGGAGATATACAATGAGCAGTTCTTC	CASLTGGAEIYNEQFF
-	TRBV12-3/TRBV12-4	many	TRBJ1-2	TGTGCCAGCAGTTTTAGACAGGATTATGGCTACACCTTC	CASSFRQDYGYTF
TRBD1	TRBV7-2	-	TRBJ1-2	TGTGCCAGCAGCTTTGGGACAGTTGGCGGCTACACCTTC	CASSFGTVGGYTF
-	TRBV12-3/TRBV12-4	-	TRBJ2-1	TGTGCCAGCAGTTCTGCCCTCAGCTCCTACAATGAGCAGTTCTTC	CASSSALSSYNEQFF
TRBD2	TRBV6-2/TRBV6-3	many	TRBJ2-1	TGTGCCAGCAGTTACGGGACTAACCCCCGGGAGCAGTTCTTC	CASSYGTNPREQFF
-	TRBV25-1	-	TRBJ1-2	TGTGCCAGCAGGAGGGGCAATGAGGGCTACACCTTC	CASRRGNEGYTF
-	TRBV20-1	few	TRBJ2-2	TGCAGTGCTAGAGATGGGAATACCTACACCGGGGAGCTGTTTTTT	CSARDGNTYTGELFF
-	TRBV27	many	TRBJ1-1	TGTGCCAGCAGTTTATCCAGGGGAGGGACTGAAGCTTTCTTT	CASSLSRGGTEAFF
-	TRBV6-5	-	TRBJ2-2	TGTGCCAGCAGTTCCCAGAGACTTAACACCGGGGAGCTGTTTTTT	CASSSQRLNTGELFF
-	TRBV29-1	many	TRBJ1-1	TGCAGCGTTGAATGGCCCAGCACTGAAGCTTTCTTT	CSVEWPSTEAFF
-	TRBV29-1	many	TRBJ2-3	TGCAGCGTTGGGGGTGGTAGCGCGAGCACAGATACGCAGTATTTT	CSVGGGSASTDTQYF
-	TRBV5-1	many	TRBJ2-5	TGCGCCAGCAATGGGGCGAACCAAGAGACCCAGTACTTC	CASNGANQETQYF
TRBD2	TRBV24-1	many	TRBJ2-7	TGTGCCACCAGTGACAAACCGGGACTAGCGGTCTACGAGCAGTACTTC	CATSDKPGLAVYEQYF
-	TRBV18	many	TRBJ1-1	TGTGCCAGCTCACCATCGAAGGGTCGGGGGAACACTGAAGCTTTCTTT	CASSPSKGRGNTEAFF
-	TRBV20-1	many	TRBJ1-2	TGCAGTGCTAGAGCCCCAGGACTGGTTGGGGGTGGCTACACCTTC	CSARAPGLVGGGYTF
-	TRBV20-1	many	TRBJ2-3	TGCAGTGCTAGGCGGCAGGGGACAGATACGCAGTATTTT	CSARRQGTDTQYF
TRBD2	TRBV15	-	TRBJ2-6	TGTGCCACCAGCAGGGGAGGGGATGGGGCCAACGTCCTGACTTTC	CATSRGGDGANVLTF
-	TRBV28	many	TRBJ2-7	TGTGCCAGCGGACAGCGCTTCCCCTCCGAGCAGTACTTC	CASGQRFPSEQYF
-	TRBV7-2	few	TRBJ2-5	TGTGCCAGCAGCTCGTTCGGGGGGCCAGAGACCCAGTACTTC	CASSSFGGPETQYF
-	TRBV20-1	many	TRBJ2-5	TGCAGTGCTAGAGCCTCCTGGGGTCAAGAGACCCAGTACTTC	CSARASWGQETQYF
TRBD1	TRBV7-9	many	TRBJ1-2	TGTGCCAGCAGCCCCCGGACAGGGTTGGGCGGCTACACCTTC	CASSPRTGLGGYTF
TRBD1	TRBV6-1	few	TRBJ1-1	TGTGCCAGCAGACAGGGGCGCCTGAACACTGAAGCTTTCTTT	CASRQGRLNTEAFF
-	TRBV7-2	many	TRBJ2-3	TGTGCCAGCAGCCCCGGACTGCACACAGATACGCAGTATTTT	CASSPGLHTDTQYF
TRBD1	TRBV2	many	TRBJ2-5	TGTGCCAGCAGTCCGGACAGGTTGGAAGAGACCCAGTACTTC	CASSPDRLEETQYF
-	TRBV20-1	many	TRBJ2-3	TGCAGTGCTAGAGTGGACTTTACAGATACGCAGTATTTT	CSARVDFTDTQYF
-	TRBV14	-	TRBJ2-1	TGTGCCAGCAGCCAAGATCTTGGGGGGCCGAGCAATGAGCAGTTCTTC	CASSQDLGGPSNEQFF
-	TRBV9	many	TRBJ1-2	TGTGCCAGCAGCAACCGGGTCCTCTATGGCTACACCTTC	CASSNRVLYGYTF
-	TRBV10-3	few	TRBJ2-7	TGTGCCATCAGGTTGCCGAACTACGAGCAGTACTTC	CAIRLPNYEQYF
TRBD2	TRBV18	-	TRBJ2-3	TGTGCCAGCTCACCCGGAGGACTAGCGGGTACAGATACGCAGTATTTT	CASSPGGLAGTDTQYF
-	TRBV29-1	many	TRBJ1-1	TGCAGCGTAGCGACCCACGGAGGTATCACTGAAGCTTTCTTT	CSVATHGGITEAFF